The TCR beta chain described here comes from a study of T cells in tumors after PD-1 blockade (dated by TCRdb to the late 2010s). Study-wide context: Exclusion criteria were prior checkpoint blockade, use of systemic immunosuppressants, or recent radiotherapy or other anti-cancer therapy within 4 weeks. RECIST version 1.1 was the standard used to evaluate clinical response. To compare clonotypes in blood versus tumor, bulk TCR sequencing was run on 10 peripheral blood samples drawn from roughly 5 patients. Using site-matched tumors from BCC or SCC patients sampled before and after anti-PD-1 therapy, the study carried out paired single-cell RNA and TCR sequencing. Treatment consisted of either cemiplimab 350 mg every 2 weeks or pembrolizumab 200 mg every 3 weeks. Ongoing daily vismodegib 150 mg was also given to a subset of patients during anti-PD-1 treatment. On average, peripheral blood samples had 110,000 or so TCR templates (range about 23,000-260,000) and about 35,000 unique clonotypes. Paper-wide results and their limitations: About 41% of tumor TCR clonotypes were found in blood, and some novel exhausted tumor clones appeared in pre-treatment blood, suggesting peripheral recruitment. The source of novel T cell clones was not identified and could include lymphoid organs or rare unexpanded clones within the tumor or its periphery.

What this sample's time point label stands for: before anti-PD-1 therapy. For bulk TCRbeta sequencing, genomic DNA was extracted from tumor biopsies or peripheral blood, and input amounts ranged from roughly 616 ng to 6,004 ng. Every patient was a poor candidate for surgical resection and had histologically proven advanced or metastatic basal or squamous cell carcinoma. Of the 11 to 12 patients making up the basal cell carcinoma cohort, seven or eight underwent bulk tumor TCR sequencing. Notes on this clone: Its antigen is unknown. No base quality values were provided; no much bigger clone lies one nucleotide off.

The immunoSEQ platform was used for deep TCRbeta sequencing. In the source study's methods: For further analysis, only productive rearrangements were exported from the immunoSEQ Analyzer. T cell phenotypes were assigned to bulk TCRbeta clonotypes by matching to single-cell RNA+TCR-seq clones sharing the same TCRbeta sequence. Tumor enrichment of a clone was calculated by dividing the clone's tumor frequency by the clone's PBMC frequency, both taken from bulk TCR sequencing. GLIPH was used to group TCRs into specificity groups, clusters of distinct TCRs likely recognizing common antigens via shared CDR3 motifs. TCRdb retrieved this table from immuneACCESS and kept in-frame rearrangements only. Not all clones are present; in checked studies, unresolved V genes account for under half, and no reason is known for the remainder. Clone size and the V and J calls come from that table; the DNA yielded D and trimming. The sample yields about 59,000 clones; over 75% were counted once. Of the sample, around an eighth is held by the ten largest clones.

Looking up the germline V gene yields CDR1 SNHLY and CDR2 FYNNEI. From its cysteine to its phenylalanine, the CDR3 spans 12 amino acids. Only CDR3 DNA is held: 36 bases, read in frame from base 1. V is clipped by 8 bases and J by 3 bases, and the sequence between their germline boundaries is 11 bases long. The sample was PBMCs, taken before anti-PD-1 treatment. The rearrangement joined TRBV2 to TRBJ2-7; the D gene cannot be resolved reliably. The sequence derives from a human donor with basal cell carcinoma. The nucleotide sequence is TGTGCCAGCGTAAAATATAGCTACGAGCAGTACTTC. The translation is CASVKYSYEQYF.